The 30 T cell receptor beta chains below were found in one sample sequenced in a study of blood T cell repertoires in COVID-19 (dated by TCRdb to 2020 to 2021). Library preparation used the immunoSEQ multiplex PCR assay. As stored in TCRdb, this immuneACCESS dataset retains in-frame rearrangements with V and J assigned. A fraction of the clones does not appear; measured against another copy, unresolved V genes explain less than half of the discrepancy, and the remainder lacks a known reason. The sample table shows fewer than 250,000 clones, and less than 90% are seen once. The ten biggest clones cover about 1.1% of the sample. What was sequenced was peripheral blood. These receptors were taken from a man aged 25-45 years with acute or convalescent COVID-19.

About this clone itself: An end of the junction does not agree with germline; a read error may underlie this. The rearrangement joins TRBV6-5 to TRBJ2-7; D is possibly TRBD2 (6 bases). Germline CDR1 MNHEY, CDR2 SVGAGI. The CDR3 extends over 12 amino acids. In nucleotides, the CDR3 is TGTGCCAGCAGCAATCCCCCGGGAGCCGCCCACTTC. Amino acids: CASSNPPGAAHF.

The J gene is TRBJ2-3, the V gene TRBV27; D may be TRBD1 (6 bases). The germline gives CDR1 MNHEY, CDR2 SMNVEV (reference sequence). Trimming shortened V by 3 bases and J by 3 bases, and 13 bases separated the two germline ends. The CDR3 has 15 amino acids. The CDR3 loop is CASSFLGAGTDTQYF. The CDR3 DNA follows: TGTGCCAGCAGTTTTCTGGGGGCAGGGACAGATACGCAGTATTTT.

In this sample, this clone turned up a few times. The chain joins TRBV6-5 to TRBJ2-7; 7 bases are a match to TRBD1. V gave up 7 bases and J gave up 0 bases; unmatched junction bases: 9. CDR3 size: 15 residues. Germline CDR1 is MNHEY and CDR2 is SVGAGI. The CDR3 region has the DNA TGTGCCAGCATTCCCTTCCGGGACAGCTCCTACGAGCAGTACTTC. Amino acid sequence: CASIPFRDSSYEQYF.

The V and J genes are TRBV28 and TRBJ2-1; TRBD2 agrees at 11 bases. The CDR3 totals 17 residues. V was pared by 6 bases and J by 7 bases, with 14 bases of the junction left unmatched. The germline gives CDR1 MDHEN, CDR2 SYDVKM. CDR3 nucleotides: TGTGCCAGCAGGTTAGTCTTCCCCGGGACTAGCGGTAATGAGCAGTTCTTC. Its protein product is CASRLVFPGTSGNEQFF. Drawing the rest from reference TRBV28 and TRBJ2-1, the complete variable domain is DVKVTQSSRYLVKRTGEKVFLECVQDMDHENMFWYRQDPGLGLRLIYFSYDVKMKEKGDIPEGYSVSREKKERFSLILESASTNQTSMYLCASRLVFPGTSGNEQFFGPGTRLTVL.

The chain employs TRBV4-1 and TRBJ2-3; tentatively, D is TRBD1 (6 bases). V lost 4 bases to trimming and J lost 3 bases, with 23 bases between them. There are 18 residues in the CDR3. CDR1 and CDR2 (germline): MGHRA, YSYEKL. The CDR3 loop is CASSRLSDSAQRTDTQYF. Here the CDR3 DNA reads TGCGCCAGCAGCCGCCTATCGGACAGCGCCCAGAGGACAGATACGCAGTATTTT.

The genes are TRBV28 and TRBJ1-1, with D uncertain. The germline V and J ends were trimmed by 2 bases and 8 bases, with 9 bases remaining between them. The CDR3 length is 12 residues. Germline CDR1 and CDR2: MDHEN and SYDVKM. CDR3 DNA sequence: TGTGCCAGCAGTTTAAACTCCCTCGAAGCTTTCTTT. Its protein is CASSLNSLEAFF.

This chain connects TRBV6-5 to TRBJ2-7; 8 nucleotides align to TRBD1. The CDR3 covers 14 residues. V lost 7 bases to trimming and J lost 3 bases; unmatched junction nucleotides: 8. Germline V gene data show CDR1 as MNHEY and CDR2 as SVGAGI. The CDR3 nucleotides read TGTGCCAGCACGTGGACAGGGAGTCGCTACGAGCAGTACTTC. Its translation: CASTWTGSRYEQYF.

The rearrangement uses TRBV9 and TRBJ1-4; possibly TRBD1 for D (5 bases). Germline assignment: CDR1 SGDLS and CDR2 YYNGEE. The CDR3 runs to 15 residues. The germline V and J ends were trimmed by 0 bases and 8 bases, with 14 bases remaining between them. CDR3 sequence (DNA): TGTGCCAGCAGCGTAGGCAGGGTCGGGCTGGAAAAACTGTTTTTT. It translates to CASSVGRVGLEKLFF.

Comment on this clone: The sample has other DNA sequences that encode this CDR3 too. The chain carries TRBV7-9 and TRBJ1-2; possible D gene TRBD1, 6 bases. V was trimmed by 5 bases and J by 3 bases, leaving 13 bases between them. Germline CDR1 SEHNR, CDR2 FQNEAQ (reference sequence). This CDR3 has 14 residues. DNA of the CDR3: TGTGCCAGCAGCCTCGAACAGGGCCACTATGGCTACACCTTC. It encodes CASSLEQGHYGYTF.

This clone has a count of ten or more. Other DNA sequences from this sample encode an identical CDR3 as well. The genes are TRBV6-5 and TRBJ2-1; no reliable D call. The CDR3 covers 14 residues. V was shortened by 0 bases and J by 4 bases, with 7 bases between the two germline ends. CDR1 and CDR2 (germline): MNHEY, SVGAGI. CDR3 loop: CASSYSSGYNEQFF. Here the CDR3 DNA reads TGTGCCAGCAGTTACTCGAGTGGTTACAATGAGCAGTTCTTC.

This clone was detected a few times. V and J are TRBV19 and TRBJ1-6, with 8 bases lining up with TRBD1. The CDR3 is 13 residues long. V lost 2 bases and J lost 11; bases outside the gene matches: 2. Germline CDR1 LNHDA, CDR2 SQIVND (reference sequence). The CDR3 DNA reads TGTGCCAGTAGTATACGGGGACAGGCACCCCTCCACTTT. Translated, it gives CASSIRGQAPLHF.

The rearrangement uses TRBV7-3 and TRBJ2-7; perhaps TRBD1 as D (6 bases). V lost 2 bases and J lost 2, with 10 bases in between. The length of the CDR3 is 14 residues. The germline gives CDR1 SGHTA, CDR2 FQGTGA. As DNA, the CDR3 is TGTGCCAGCAGCTTAGATGGGACAACCTACGAGCAGTACTTC. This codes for CASSLDGTTYEQYF.

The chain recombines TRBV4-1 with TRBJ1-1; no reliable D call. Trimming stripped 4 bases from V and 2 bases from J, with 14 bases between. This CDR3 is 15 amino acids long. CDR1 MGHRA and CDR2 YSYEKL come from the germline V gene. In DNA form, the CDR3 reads TGCGCCAGCAGCCTTATAGTGCTAGCAAACACTGAAGCTTTCTTT. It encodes CASSLIVLANTEAFF.

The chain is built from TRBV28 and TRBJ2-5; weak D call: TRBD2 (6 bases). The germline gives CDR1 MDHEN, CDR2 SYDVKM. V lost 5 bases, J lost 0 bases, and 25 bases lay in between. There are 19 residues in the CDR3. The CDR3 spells CASSTPGLGSYSYQETQYF. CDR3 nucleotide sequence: TGTGCCAGCAGTACACCGGGACTGGGATCTTATTCGTACCAAGAGACCCAGTACTTC.

The CDR3 region is CASRRTRGASEKLFF. DNA of the CDR3: TGTGCCAGCAGGCGGACCCGGGGGGCAAGTGAAAAACTGTTTTTT. The chain couples TRBV11-1 to TRBJ1-4; D perhaps matches TRBD1 (6 bases). The CDR3 extends over 15 amino acids. V lost 6 bases, J lost 7 bases, and 18 bases lay in between. Germline CDR1 SGHAT, CDR2 FQDESV (reference sequence).

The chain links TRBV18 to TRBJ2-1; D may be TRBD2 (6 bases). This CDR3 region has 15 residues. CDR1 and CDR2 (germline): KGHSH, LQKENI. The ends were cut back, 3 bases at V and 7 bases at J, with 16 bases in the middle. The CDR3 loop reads CASSPDSSVENEQFF. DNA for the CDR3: TGTGCCAGCTCACCTGACTCTAGCGTCGAGAATGAGCAGTTCTTC. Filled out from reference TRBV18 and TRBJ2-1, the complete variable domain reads NAGVMQNPRHLVRRRGQEARLRCSPMKGHSHVYWYRQLPEEGLKFMVYLQKENIIDESGMPKERFSAEFPKEGPSILRIQQVVRGDSAAYFCASSPDSSVENEQFFGPGTRLTVL.

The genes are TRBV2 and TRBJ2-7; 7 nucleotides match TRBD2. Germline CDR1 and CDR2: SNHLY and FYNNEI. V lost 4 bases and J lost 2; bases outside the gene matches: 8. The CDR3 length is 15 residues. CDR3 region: CASSGEAGLPYEQYF. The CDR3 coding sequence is TGTGCCAGCAGTGGAGAAGCGGGGCTTCCCTACGAGCAGTACTTC.

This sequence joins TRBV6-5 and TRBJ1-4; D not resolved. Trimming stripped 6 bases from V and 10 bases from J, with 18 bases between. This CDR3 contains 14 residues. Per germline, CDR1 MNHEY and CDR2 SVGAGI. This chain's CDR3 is CASRPDTPSSKLFF. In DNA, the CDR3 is TGTGCCAGCAGACCAGACACCCCGAGCTCAAAACTGTTTTTT.

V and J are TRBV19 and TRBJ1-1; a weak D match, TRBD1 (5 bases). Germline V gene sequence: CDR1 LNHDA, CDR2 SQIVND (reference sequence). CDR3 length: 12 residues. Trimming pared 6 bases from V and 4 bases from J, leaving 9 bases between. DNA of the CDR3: TGTGCCAGTAGCTACGGGGGCACTGAAGCTTTCTTT. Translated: CASSYGGTEAFF.

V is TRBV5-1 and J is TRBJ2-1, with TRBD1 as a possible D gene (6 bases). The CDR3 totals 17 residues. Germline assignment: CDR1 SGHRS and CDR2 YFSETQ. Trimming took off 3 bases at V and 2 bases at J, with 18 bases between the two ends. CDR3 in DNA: TGCGCCAGCAGCTCGGGAAATCAGGGGATCGCCTACAATGAGCAGTTCTTC. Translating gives CASSSGNQGIAYNEQFF. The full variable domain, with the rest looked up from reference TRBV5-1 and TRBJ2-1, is KAGVTQTPRYLIKTRGQQVTLSCSPISGHRSVSWYQQTPGQGLQFLFEYFSETQRNKGNFPGRFSGRQFSNSRSEMNVSTLELGDSALYLCASSSGNQGIAYNEQFFGPGTRLTVL.

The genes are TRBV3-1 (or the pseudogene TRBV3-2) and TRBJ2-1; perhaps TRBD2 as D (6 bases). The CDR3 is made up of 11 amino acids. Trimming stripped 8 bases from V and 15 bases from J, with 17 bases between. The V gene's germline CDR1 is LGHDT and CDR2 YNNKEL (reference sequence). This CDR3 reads CASGALGLLFF. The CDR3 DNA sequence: TGTGCCAGCGGTGCTTTGGGACTTTTGTTCTTC.

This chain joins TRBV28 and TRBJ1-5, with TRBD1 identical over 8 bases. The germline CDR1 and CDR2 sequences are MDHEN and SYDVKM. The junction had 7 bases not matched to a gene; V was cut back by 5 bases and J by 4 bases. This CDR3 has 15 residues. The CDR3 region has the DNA TGTGCCAGCAGTCCCCCCGGACAGGGAAATCAGCCCCAGCATTTT. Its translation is CASSPPGQGNQPQHF.

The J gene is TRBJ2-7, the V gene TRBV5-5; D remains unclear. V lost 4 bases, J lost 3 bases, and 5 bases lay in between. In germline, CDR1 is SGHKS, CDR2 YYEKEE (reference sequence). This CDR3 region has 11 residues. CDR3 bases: TGTGCCAGCAGCCGTCTCTACGAGCAGTACTTC. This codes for CASSRLYEQYF. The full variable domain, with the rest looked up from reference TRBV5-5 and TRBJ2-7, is DAGVTQSPTHLIKTRGQQVTLRCSPISGHKSVSWYQQVLGQGPQFIFQYYEKEERGRGNFPDRFSARQFPNYSSELNVNALLLGDSALYLCASSRLYEQYFGPGTRLTVT.

CDR3 DNA sequence: TGTGCCAGCTCACCACCAAGTCAGGGGAACACTGAAGCTTTCTTT. Translated, it gives CASSPPSQGNTEAFF. The J gene is TRBJ1-1, the V gene TRBV18, with TRBD1 as a possible D gene (5 bases). The length of the CDR3 is 15 residues. Germline CDR1 and CDR2: KGHSH and LQKENI. V was shortened by 0 bases and J by 1 base, with 9 bases between the two germline ends.

The CDR3 coding sequence is TGTGCCTGGGACAGGGTGAACACCATATATTTT. This codes for CAWDRVNTIYF. The chain uses TRBV30 and TRBJ1-3; 7 bases are a match to TRBD1. Germline V gene sequence: CDR1 GTSNPN, CDR2 SVGIG (reference sequence). The CDR3 length is 11 residues. Germline trimming cut 5 bases from V and 7 bases from J; bases unmatched to any gene: 2.

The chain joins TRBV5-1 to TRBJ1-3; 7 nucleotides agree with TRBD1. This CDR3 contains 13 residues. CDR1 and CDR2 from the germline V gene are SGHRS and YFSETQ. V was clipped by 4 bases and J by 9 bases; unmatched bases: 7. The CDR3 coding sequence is TGCGCCAGCAGCGCGACAGGACAGGTCACCATATATTTT. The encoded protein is CASSATGQVTIYF.

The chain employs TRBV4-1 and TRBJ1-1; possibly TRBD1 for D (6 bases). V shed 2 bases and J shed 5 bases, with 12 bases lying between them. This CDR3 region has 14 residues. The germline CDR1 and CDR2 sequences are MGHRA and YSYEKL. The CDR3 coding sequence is TGCGCCAGCAGCCAAAGCTCGAGGGGGACTGAAGCTTTCTTT. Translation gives CASSQSSRGTEAFF.

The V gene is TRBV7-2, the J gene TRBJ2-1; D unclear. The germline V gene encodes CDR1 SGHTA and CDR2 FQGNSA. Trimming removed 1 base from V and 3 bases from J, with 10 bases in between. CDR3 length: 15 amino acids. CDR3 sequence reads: CASSLGPADYNEQFF. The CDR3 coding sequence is TGTGCCAGCAGCTTAGGGCCGGCGGACTACAATGAGCAGTTCTTC.

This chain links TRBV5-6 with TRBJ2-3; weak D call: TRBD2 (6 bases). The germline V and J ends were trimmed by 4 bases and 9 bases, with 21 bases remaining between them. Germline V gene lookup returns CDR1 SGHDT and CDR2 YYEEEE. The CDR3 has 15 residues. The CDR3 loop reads CASSPDSGTGLTQYF. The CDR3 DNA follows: TGTGCCAGCAGCCCGGACTCCGGGACTGGTTTAACGCAGTATTTT.

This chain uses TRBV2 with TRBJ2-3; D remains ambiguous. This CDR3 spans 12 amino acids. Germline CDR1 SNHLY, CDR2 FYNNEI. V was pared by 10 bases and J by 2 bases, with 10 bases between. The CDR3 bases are TGTGCCACCCTGAGCGACACAGATACGCAGTATTTT. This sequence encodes CATLSDTDTQYF. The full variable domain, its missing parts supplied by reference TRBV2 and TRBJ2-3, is EPEVTQTPSHQVTQMGQEVILRCVPISNHLYFYWYRQILGQKVEFLVSFYNNEISEKSEIFDDQFSVERPDGSNFTLKIRSTKLEDSAMYFCATLSDTDTQYFGPGTRLTVL.